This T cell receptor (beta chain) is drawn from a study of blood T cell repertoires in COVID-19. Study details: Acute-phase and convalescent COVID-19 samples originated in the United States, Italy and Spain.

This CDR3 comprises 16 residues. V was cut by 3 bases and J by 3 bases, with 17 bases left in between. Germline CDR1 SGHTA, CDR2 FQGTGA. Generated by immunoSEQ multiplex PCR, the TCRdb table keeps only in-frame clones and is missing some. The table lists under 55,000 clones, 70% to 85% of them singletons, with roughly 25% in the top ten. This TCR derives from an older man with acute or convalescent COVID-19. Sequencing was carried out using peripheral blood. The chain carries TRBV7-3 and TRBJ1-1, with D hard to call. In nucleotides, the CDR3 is TGTGCCAGCAGCTTCCTTGGGAGGAGATGGGACACTGAAGCTTTCTTT. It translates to CASSFLGRRWDTEAFF. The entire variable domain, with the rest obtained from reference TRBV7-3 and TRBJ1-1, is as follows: GAGVSQTPSNKVTEKGKYVELRCDPISGHTALYWYRQSLGQGPEFLIYFQGTGAADDSGLPNDRFFAVRPEGSVSTLKIQRTERGDSAVYLCASSFLGRRWDTEAFFGQGTRLTVV.